The 18 T cell receptor beta chains listed next were all sequenced from one sample in a study of T-cell reconstitution after alpha-beta-depleted transplantation in children. Preparation of the TCRbeta library involved a method that used unique molecular identifiers. TCRdb used MiXCR to reprocess the PCR reads, holding one entry per CDR3 protein. The sample contains a few hundred thousand distinct CDR3 sequences, approximately 30% of which appear only once. The specimen comprised PBMCs, sampled before TCRalphabeta/CD19-depleted stem cell transplant. These receptors all stem from a boy younger than two with Wiskott-Aldrich syndrome, due to receive a stem cell transplant.

This chain uses TRBV5-1 with TRBJ1-1; D is undetermined. The CDR3 loop spans 13 amino acids. The V end lost 5 bases, the J end lost 8 bases, and 16 bases lay between the germline ends. From germline, CDR1 is SGHRS and CDR2 YFSETQ. The CDR3 DNA is TGCGCCAGCAGTCTCCACGCCGGAATCGAAGCTTTCTTT. It translates to CASSLHAGIEAFF.

This clonotype was seen a handful of times. The chain couples TRBV5-1 to TRBJ2-6, with D possibly TRBD1 on 5 matching bases. From germline, CDR1 is SGHRS and CDR2 YFSETQ. V lost 1 base to trimming and J lost 3 bases, with 14 bases between them. There are 17 residues in the CDR3. CDR3 nucleotides: TGCGCCAGCAGCTTGTCTGGCCTCAGGGATGGGGCCAACGTCCTGACTTTC. The encoded protein is CASSLSGLRDGANVLTF.

This clonotype came up a few times. The V call is TRBV20-1, the J call TRBJ2-7; the D gene is possibly TRBD2 (6 bases). The CDR3 runs 13 residues. The ends were cut back, 6 bases at V and 2 bases at J, with 14 bases in the middle. CDR1 and CDR2 from the germline V gene are DFQATT and SNEGSKA (reference sequence). The CDR3 sequence: CSAEGTRTYEQYF. The CDR3 DNA sequence: TGCAGTGCGGAGGGTACGAGAACCTACGAGCAGTACTTC.

This clonotype was counted only a few times. The chain uses TRBV7-9 and TRBJ2-5; D unresolved. V lost 6 bases, J lost 5 bases, and 13 bases lay in between. The CDR3 has 13 amino acids. CDR1 and CDR2 from the germline V gene are SEHNR and FQNEAQ (reference sequence). In nucleotides, the CDR3 is TGTGCCAGCAGGCCAAGTTATGTGGAGACCCAGTACTTC. It encodes CASRPSYVETQYF.

The chain carries TRBV28 and TRBJ2-5, with 7 bases fitting TRBD1. Per the germline V gene, CDR1 is MDHEN and CDR2 is SYDVKM. The CDR3 has 15 residues. Trimming removed 6 bases from V and 5 bases from J; junction bases left unmatched: 12. CDR3 residues: CASSLKTGVGETQYF. CDR3 sequence (DNA): TGTGCCAGCAGCCTAAAAACAGGGGTCGGGGAGACCCAGTACTTC.

This clonotype was seen more than once but under ten times. The chain couples TRBV5-1 to TRBJ2-1; 8 nucleotides agree with TRBD2. J lost 5 bases, V lost 4 bases, and 8 bases had no gene match. Germline-derived CDR1 and CDR2 are SGHRS and YFSETQ. The CDR3 contains 15 residues. CDR3 bases: TGCGCCAGCAGCCTCCCGGGACTAGGTAACAATGAGCAGTTCTTC. This sequence encodes CASSLPGLGNNEQFF.

This clonotype was seen just once. CDR3 loop: CASSKPTGQSTDTQYF. DNA of the CDR3: TGTGCCAGCAGCAAGCCGACAGGGCAAAGCACAGATACGCAGTATTTT. This chain uses TRBV7-9 with TRBJ2-3, with 7 bases identical to TRBD1. Germline trimming cut 5 bases from V and 0 bases from J; bases unmatched to any gene: 8. In germline, CDR1 is SEHNR, CDR2 FQNEAQ (reference sequence). CDR3 length: 16 amino acids.

The chain carries TRBV15 and TRBJ2-7; a weak D match, TRBD1 (6 bases). CDR1 is LNHNV, CDR2 YYDKDF, per germline (reference sequence). V gave up 3 bases and J gave up 0 bases, with 12 bases separating them. The CDR3 runs to 15 residues. The CDR3 sequence: CATSSPTGPSYEQYF. In DNA, the CDR3 is TGTGCCACCAGCAGCCCTACAGGGCCCTCCTACGAGCAGTACTTC.

This clonotype was seen a few times. V is TRBV5-1 and J is TRBJ2-1; tentatively, D is TRBD1 or TRBD2 (6 bases each). The CDR3 is made up of 16 amino acids. The V gene lost 4 bases and the J gene lost 0 bases, with 14 bases spanning the gap. Germline V gene sequence: CDR1 SGHRS, CDR2 YFSETQ. The CDR3 DNA reads as TGCGCCAGCAGCGGGAGGACAGAGAGCTCCTACAATGAGCAGTTCTTC. This sequence encodes CASSGRTESSYNEQFF.

The rearrangement links TRBV20-1 to TRBJ2-2; possibly TRBD2 for D (5 bases). The germline V gene has CDR1 DFQATT and CDR2 SNEGSKA (reference sequence). Between the trimmed V and J ends, which lost 4 bases and 6 bases, there was a span of 6 bases. The CDR3 is 11 amino acids. CDR3 coding DNA: TGCAGTGCTACCGGGGCCGGGGAGCTGTTTTTT. As protein: CSATGAGELFF.

J is TRBJ2-5 and V is TRBV12-3 or TRBV12-4; D not certain. The V end was cut by 4 bases, the J end by 2 bases, with 14 bases between. The CDR3 has 15 residues. The CDR3 region is CASSSNLTPQETQYF. Written as DNA, the CDR3 is TGTGCCAGCAGTTCGAACCTGACACCACAAGAGACCCAGTACTTC.

The chain has TRBV20-1 and TRBJ2-1, with 8 bases aligning to TRBD2. Per germline, CDR1 DFQATT and CDR2 SNEGSKA (reference sequence). V was clipped by 6 bases and J by 4 bases; unmatched bases: 8. This CDR3 has 14 residues. CDR3 loop: CSAASGSKYNEQFF. As DNA, the CDR3 is TGCAGTGCAGCGAGCGGGAGCAAGTACAATGAGCAGTTCTTC.

In its sample, this clonotype was seen many times. One end of the junction varies from germline; a read error may be responsible. This chain joins TRBV5-1 and TRBJ2-7, with 9 bases aligning to TRBD2. The CDR3 totals 13 residues. Germline V gene lookup returns CDR1 SGHRS and CDR2 YFSETQ. The CDR3 region is CASSPAGGYEQYF. The CDR3 DNA follows: TGTGCCAGCAGCCCAGCGGGAGGTTACGAGCAGTACTTC.

This chain uses TRBV5-1 with TRBJ2-1, with 7 bases that match TRBD2. The CDR3 consists of 15 residues. Germline CDR1 and CDR2: SGHRS and YFSETQ. Trimming cost V 0 bases and J 8 bases; bases outside gene matches: 8. Written as DNA, the CDR3 is TGCGCCAGCAGCTTGGGAGGCGGGAGAGGCGATGAGCAGTTCTTC. Its protein is CASSLGGGRGDEQFF.

DNA for the CDR3: TGCGCCAGCAGTCGTGAAAACCCAAGGGACTACAATGAGCAGTTCTTC. This encodes CASSRENPRDYNEQFF. The gene calls are TRBV5-1 and TRBJ2-1; no clear D gene. The CDR3 sequence is 16 residues long. V dropped 5 bases and J dropped 3 bases, with 18 bases sitting between them. In germline, CDR1 is SGHRS, CDR2 YFSETQ.

This clonotype was seen a handful of times. The V call is TRBV4-1, the J call TRBJ1-2; the match to TRBD1 covers 12 bases. CDR1 MGHRA and CDR2 YSYEKL come from the germline V gene. V shed 0 bases and J 8 bases; nucleotides not matched to a gene: 10. The CDR3 is made up of 17 amino acids. CDR3 sequence: CASSQDGTGGDKRGYTF. The DNA for the CDR3 is TGCGCCAGCAGCCAAGATGGGACAGGGGGCGACAAGAGAGGCTACACCTTC.

This clonotype has only a few counts. This rearrangement joins TRBV2 to TRBJ2-1; no clear D gene. Per germline, CDR1 SNHLY and CDR2 FYNNEI. V was cut by 7 bases and J by 3 bases, with 10 bases left in between. The CDR3 consists of 13 residues. CDR3 bases: TGTGCCAGCATCGAACAGAACTACAATGAGCAGTTCTTC. Translating gives CASIEQNYNEQFF.

This clonotype has a single count. The V call is TRBV2, the J call TRBJ2-7; perhaps TRBD2 as D (6 bases). The CDR3 has 15 amino acids. Trimming shortened V by 3 bases and J by 0 bases, and 12 bases separated the two germline ends. Germline loops: CDR1 SNHLY, CDR2 FYNNEI. CDR3 protein: CASSDPAGPSYEQYF. The CDR3 coding sequence is TGTGCCAGCAGTGATCCAGCGGGCCCCTCCTACGAGCAGTACTTC.